This TCR beta chain was captured in a study of shared clonotypes between healthy human individuals (dated by TCRdb to 2020 to 2022). Notes on the research overall: The cohort comprised two women and a few men aged 18 to 49 years. For each donor, CD4 naive and CD4 memory were each run on three plates, CD8 naive on two plates, and CD8 memory on one plate. To estimate repertoire size and how much clonotype sharing occurs between individuals, the study deeply sequenced the blood TCR repertoires of 4 to 6 healthy adults. Each donor's leukapheresis produced roughly between roughly 0.85 and 10 billion PBMCs. To increase sequencing depth and limit assay-specific biases, TCR repertoire library preparation and sequencing were carried out by different laboratories using diverse techniques.

The donors were healthy, HIV-negative adults with no recently reported acute infections or vaccinations. All donors were Caucasian adults living in Nashville, Tennessee, USA. Magnetic negative selection was used to enrich CD4+ T cells, after which naive cells were positively selected on CD45RA and the negative fraction became the memory subset. After blood collection by leukapheresis, PBMCs were isolated using Ficoll-Histopaque density gradient centrifugation and then cryopreserved in the vapor phase of liquid nitrogen. Analytical flow cytometry was used to check the purity and quantity of each magnetically sorted T cell population. From each sorted fraction, genomic DNA was isolated and quantified by UV absorbance on a Nanodrop 2000c. Details on this clone: This receptor's antigen is unknown. Base-call qualities are not available, and no considerably larger clone is one nucleotide away.

Study-wide findings and limitations: Based on pairwise subsampling, the degree of clonotype sharing among donors was expected to be affected by sequencing depth. Only blood was sampled, and tissue TCR repertoires likely differ from those in blood. Clonotypes shared by all four sorted-subset donors showed higher generation probabilities than non-shared clonotypes. Incomplete sequencing was indicated by rarefaction of sorted-subset datasets, despite the large sequencing depth. Because the study included a small number of donors, the genetic and exposure-history diversity represented was limited. Naive subsets generally had larger estimated clonotype richness than memory subsets did. Sharing across a handful of donors was observed for about 5% of naive CD4, over 3% of naive CD8, roughly 2.3% of memory CD4, and around 0.4% of memory CD8 clonotypes.

Using the deep immunoSEQ assay, TCR CDR3 regions were amplified from genomic DNA by multiplex PCR. Extracted genomic DNA from each cell subset was distributed evenly across all wells of several immunoSEQ 96-well plates, and each plate was treated as a replicate. For sorted subsets, 150 to 250 ng genomic DNA, equal to 30,000 to 35,000 T cell genomes, was loaded into each replicate PCR. The purified libraries were quantified using a Qubit 3.0 fluorometer, sized with a Bioanalyzer 2100, and then quantified again using the KAPA Library Quantification kit. Every immunoSEQ 96-well plate was sequenced on a dedicated single-read 150-cycle Illumina NextSeq 550 flow cell. The authors processed their data as follows. The immunoSEQ output contained only junctional sequences without quality scores, so filtering could not match that applied to full-length reads. To assign V/J genes and CDR3, sequences were annotated using PyIR, a Python wrapper for IgBLAST v1.9, with IMGT germline references. Any read was removed if the V/J assignment was weak (E-value above 1e-6), the CDR3 was missing, or the read contained stop codons, out-of-frame junctions, or ambiguous translated residues. V3J clonotypes were defined as sequences sharing an identical inferred V gene, J gene, and CDR3 amino acid sequence. Percentage overlap between repertoires was calculated by dividing the number of shared unique clonotypes by the size of the smaller repertoire. RTK rarefaction, the Chao1 estimator, and Recon v2.1 estimates of unobserved clonotypes were used to assess repertoire richness. Generation probabilities were computed with OLGA for all TCRbeta clonotypes obtained by the gDNA method from several donors. The source is immuneACCESS, and TCRdb retained only in-frame sequences with V and J called. Part of the clones is not carried over; for the studies checked, unresolved V genes explain less than half of this, and the remainder is unexplained. V and J calls and clone size are copied from that table; D and trimming were computed from the DNA. A total of about 990,000 clones appear in this sample, around 78% of them only once. Roughly 0.61% of the sample is held by the ten biggest clonotypes.

The receptor's source is a man aged 18 to 30 in good health. Some clones in this sample may be carry-over from other donors' samples. The sequenced sample was memory CD4+ T cells from PBMCs. Read against the paper, the sample's cell subset or site label means: CD45RA-negative fraction.

The encoded CDR3 is CASSQAWRNYGYTF. The DNA is TGCGCCAGCAGCCAAGCATGGAGGAACTATGGCTACACCTTC. This sequence uses TRBV4-1 and TRBJ1-2; no D segment can be confidently identified. CDR1 MGHRA and CDR2 YSYEKL were looked up in the germline V gene. V gives up 1 base and J gives up 2 bases, and the segment between their germline ends measures 8 bases. The CDR3 spans 14 residues, from the cysteine through the phenylalanine. Only the CDR3 region is kept as DNA, spanning 42 bases read in frame from base 1.